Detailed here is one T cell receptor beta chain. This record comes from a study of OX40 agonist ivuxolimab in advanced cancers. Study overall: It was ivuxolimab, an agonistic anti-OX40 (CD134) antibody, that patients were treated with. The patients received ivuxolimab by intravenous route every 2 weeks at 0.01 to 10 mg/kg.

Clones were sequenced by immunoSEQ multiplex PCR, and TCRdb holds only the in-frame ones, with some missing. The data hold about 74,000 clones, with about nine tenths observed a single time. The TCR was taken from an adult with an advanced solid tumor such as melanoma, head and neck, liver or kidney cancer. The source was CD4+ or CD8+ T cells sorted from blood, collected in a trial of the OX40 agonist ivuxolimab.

The CDR3 loop is CASSGTGADNSPLHF. Written as DNA, the CDR3 is TGTGCCAGCAGCGGCACGGGGGCGGATAATTCACCCCTCCACTTT. The chain recombines TRBV7-6 with TRBJ1-6; the D gene is possibly TRBD1 (6 bases). CDR1 is SGHVS and CDR2 is FNYEAQ in the germline V gene. The germline V and J ends were trimmed by 5 bases and 5 bases, with 13 bases remaining between them. CDR3 length equals 15 residues.